These 5 T cell receptor beta chains share one sample of origin, sequenced in a study of T cell responses to AZD1222 COVID-19 vaccine. Assay: immunoSEQ multiplex PCR; the TCRdb copy retains only in-frame clones and omits some. Of around 150,000 clones detected, about 90% appear once; the ten largest clones hold around 8%. Specimen: peripheral blood, collected 28 days after the second dose of the MenACWY control vaccine. Source of these receptors: an adult who received the MenACWY meningococcal vaccine as a control.

V usage is TRBV19 and J usage is TRBJ1-5; TRBD1 agrees at 8 bases. The CDR3 spans 15 residues. Germline-derived CDR1 and CDR2 are LNHDA and SQIVND (reference sequence). Unmatched junction bases numbered 7, after V lost 9 bases and J lost 0 bases. This chain's CDR3 is CASKTGAYSNQPQHF. CDR3 nucleotides: TGTGCCAGCAAGACAGGGGCATATAGCAATCAGCCCCAGCATTTT.

The chain has TRBV29-1 and TRBJ1-1; no firm D call. Trimming cost V 3 bases and J 1 base, with 12 bases left between them. CDR1 and CDR2 from the germline V gene are SQVTM and ANQGSEA. The CDR3 has 14 residues. The CDR3 loop reads CSVDLPPANTEAFF. In nucleotides, the CDR3 is TGCAGCGTTGATCTCCCTCCGGCGAACACTGAAGCTTTCTTT.

This clone was observed once. The CDR3 bases are TGTGCCAGCAGTCCTGACACCACTAATCAGCCCCAGCATTTT. Protein: CASSPDTTNQPQHF. The chain carries TRBV5-8 and TRBJ1-5; D gene ambiguous. The CDR3 contains 14 residues. From germline, CDR1 is SGHTS and CDR2 YDEGEE. V dropped 5 bases and J dropped 4 bases, with 13 bases sitting between them. The full variable domain, rest sourced from reference TRBV5-8 and TRBJ1-5, is EAGVTQSPTHLIKTRGQQATLRCSPISGHTSVYWYQQALGLGLQFLLWYDEGEERNRGNFPPRFSGRQFPNYSSELNVNALELEDSALYLCASSPDTTNQPQHFGDGTRLSIL.

This chain joins TRBV2 and TRBJ1-4; perhaps TRBD1 as D (5 bases). The V and J ends lost 6 bases and 7 bases respectively, with 15 bases between them. Germline V gives CDR1 SNHLY, CDR2 FYNNEI. The CDR3 extends over 14 amino acids. CDR3 region: CASSGRQGGEKLFF. The DNA for the CDR3 is TGTGCCAGCAGCGGACGGCAGGGAGGTGAAAAACTGTTTTTT. The whole variable domain, remainder taken from reference TRBV2 and TRBJ1-4, is EPEVTQTPSHQVTQMGQEVILRCVPISNHLYFYWYRQILGQKVEFLVSFYNNEISEKSEIFDDQFSVERPDGSNFTLKIRSTKLEDSAMYFCASSGRQGGEKLFFGSGTQLSVL.

The chain has TRBV7-3 and TRBJ2-2; 7 bases align to TRBD2. Germline loops: CDR1 SGHTA, CDR2 FQGTGA. The V segment lost 5 bases and the J segment 6 bases; nucleotides outside the gene matches: 9. CDR3 length: 15 residues. The CDR3 DNA follows: TGTGCCAGCAGCCCTCAGACTAGCTACGCCGGGGAGCTGTTTTTT. Its translation is CASSPQTSYAGELFF.